This T cell receptor (beta chain) was sequenced during a study of preoperative IRX-2 immunotherapy in early breast cancer. Only in-frame clones appear in the TCRdb table, and some are missing; sequencing was by immunoSEQ multiplex PCR. The profile shows almost 35,000 clones, 90% to 95% of them singletons. Treatment in this sample: preoperative locoregional IRX-2 cytokine immunotherapy. Preoperative locoregional IRX-2 cytokine immunotherapy was tested in the phase Ib source study. This CDR3 has 15 residues. The V and J ends lost 3 bases and 0 bases, in that order; junction bases with no gene match: 4. Per germline, CDR1 SGDLS and CDR2 YYNGEE.

The J gene is TRBJ1-2, the V gene TRBV9; TRBD1 aligns across 8 bases. Collection took place from a patient treated with IRX-2 immunotherapy. The TCR comes from a human donor with breast cancer. CDR3 sequence (DNA): TGTGCCAGCAGCGGACAGGGGCCAGCTAACTATGGCTACACCTTC. Protein sequence: CASSGQGPANYGYTF.